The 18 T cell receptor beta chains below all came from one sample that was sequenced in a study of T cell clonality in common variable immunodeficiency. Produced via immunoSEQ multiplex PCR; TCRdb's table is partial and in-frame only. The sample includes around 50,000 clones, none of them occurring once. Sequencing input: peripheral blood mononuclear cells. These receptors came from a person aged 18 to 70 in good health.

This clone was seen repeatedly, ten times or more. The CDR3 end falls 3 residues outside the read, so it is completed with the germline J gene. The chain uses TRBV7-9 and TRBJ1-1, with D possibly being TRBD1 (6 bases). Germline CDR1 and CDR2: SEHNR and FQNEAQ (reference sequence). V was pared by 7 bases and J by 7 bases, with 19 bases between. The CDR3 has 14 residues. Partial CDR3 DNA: TGTGCCAGCACCCTAACCGGACAGACCCTTGAA. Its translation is CASTLTGQTLE. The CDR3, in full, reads CASTLTGQTLEAFF.

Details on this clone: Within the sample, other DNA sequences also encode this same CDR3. The DNA read from the CDR3 is TGTGCCAGTAGTAACCTTCCAGGGGATATTAACTATGGC. This codes for CASSNLPGDINYG. The entire CDR3 sequence reads CASSNLPGDINYGYTF. This chain connects TRBV19 to TRBJ1-2; D might be TRBD1 (6 bases). Read coverage stops 3 residues before the CDR3 terminus; the germline J gene supplies the remainder. Germline CDR1 is LNHDA and CDR2 is SQIVND (reference sequence). The CDR3 extends over 16 amino acids. V gave up 4 bases and J gave up 1 base, with 16 bases separating them.

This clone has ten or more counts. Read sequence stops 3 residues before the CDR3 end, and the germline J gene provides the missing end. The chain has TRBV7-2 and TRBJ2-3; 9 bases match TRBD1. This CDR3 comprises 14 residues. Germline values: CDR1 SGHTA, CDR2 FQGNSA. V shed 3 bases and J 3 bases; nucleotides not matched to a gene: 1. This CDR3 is CASSFGQGTDTQYF. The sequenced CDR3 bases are TGTGCCAGCAGCTTCGGACAGGGGACAGATACG. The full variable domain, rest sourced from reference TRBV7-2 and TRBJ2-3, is GAGVSQSPSNKVTEKGKDVELRCDPISGHTALYWYRQSLGQGLEFLIYFQGNSAPDKSGLPSDRFSAERTGGSVSTLTIQRTQQEDSAVYLCASSFGQGTDTQYFGPGTRLTVL.

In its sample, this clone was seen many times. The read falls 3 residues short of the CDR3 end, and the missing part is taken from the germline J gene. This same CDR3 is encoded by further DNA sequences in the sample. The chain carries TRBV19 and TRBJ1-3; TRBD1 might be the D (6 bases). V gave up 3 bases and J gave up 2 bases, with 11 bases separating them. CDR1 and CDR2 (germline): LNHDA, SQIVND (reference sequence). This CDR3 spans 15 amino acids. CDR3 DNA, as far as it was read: TGTGCCAGTAGTATCCTGGCAGGGGCTGGAAACACC. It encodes CASSILAGAGNT. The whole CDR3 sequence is CASSILAGAGNTIYF.

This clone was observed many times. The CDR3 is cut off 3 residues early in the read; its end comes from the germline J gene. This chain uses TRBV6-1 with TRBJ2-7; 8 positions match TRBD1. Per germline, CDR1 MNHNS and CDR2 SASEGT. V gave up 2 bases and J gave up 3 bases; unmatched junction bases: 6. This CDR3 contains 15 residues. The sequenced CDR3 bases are TGTGCCAGCAGTGAAAGTGTGGACAGGGTCTACGAG. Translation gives CASSESVDRVYE. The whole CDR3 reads CASSESVDRVYEQYF.

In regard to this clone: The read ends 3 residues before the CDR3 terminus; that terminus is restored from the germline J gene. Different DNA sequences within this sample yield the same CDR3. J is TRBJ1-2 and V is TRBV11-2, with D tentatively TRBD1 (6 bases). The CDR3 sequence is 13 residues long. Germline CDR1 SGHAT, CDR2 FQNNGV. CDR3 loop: CASRRRGGGGYTF. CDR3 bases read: TGTGCCAGCAGACGGCGGGGGGGCGGGGGG.

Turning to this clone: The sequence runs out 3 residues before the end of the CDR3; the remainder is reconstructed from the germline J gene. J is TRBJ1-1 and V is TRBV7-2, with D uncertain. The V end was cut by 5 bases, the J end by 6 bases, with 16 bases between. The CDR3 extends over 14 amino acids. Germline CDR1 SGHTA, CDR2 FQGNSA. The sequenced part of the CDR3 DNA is TGTGCCAGCAGCATCAAGTTGACGGGTTCTGAA. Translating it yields CASSIKLTGSE. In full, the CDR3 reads CASSIKLTGSEAFF.

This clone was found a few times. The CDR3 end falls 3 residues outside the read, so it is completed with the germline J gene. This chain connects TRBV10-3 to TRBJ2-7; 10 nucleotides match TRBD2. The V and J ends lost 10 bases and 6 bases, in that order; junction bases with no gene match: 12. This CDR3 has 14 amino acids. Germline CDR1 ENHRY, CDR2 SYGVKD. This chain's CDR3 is CATGLAGDGLEQYF. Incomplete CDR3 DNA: TGTGCCACGGGCCTAGCGGGAGATGGCCTCGAG.

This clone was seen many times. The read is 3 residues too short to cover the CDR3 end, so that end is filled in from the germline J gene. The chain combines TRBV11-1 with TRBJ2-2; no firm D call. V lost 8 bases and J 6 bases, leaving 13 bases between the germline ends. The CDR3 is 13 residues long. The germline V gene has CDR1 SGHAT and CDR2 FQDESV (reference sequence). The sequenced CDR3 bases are TGTGCCAGCGGCTCAGAAATCGCCGGGGAG. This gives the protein CASGSEIAGE. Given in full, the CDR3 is CASGSEIAGELFF.

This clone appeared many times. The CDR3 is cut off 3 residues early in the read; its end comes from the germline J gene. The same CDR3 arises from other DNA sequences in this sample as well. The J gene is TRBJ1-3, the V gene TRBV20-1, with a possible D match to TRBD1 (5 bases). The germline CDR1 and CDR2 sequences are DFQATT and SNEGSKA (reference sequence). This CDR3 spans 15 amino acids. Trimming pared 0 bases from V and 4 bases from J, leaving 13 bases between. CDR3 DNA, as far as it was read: TGCAGTGCTAGAGACGCCGACAGAGCCGGAAACACC. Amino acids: CSARDADRAGNT. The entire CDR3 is CSARDADRAGNTIYF.

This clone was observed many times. CDR3 DNA (partial): TGTGCCAGTAGTATGGGGTCCTCAGGGGCGCACGAG. It translates to CASSMGSSGAHE. The entire CDR3 protein is CASSMGSSGAHEQYF. This chain joins TRBV19 and TRBJ2-7, with a tentative D call TRBD1 (6 bases). The DNA ends 3 residues before the CDR3 does, and the rest of the CDR3 is filled in from the germline J gene. The CDR3 runs 15 residues. V dropped 3 bases and J dropped 5 bases, with 17 bases sitting between them. The germline V gene has CDR1 LNHDA and CDR2 SQIVND (reference sequence).

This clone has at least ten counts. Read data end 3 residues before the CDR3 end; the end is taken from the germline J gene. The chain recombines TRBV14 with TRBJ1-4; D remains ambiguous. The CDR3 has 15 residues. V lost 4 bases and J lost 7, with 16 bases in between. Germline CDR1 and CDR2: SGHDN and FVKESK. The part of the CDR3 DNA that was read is TGTGCCAGCAGCCTGCGCGGCAGCAAGTTTGAAAAA. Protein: CASSLRGSKFEK. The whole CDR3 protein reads CASSLRGSKFEKLFF.

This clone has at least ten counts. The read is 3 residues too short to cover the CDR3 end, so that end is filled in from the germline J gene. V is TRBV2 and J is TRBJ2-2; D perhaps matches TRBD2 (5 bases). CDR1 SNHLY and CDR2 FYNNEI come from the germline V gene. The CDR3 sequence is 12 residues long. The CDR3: CASSEIARKLFF. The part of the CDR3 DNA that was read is TGTGCCAGCAGTGAAATAGCGAGAAAG.

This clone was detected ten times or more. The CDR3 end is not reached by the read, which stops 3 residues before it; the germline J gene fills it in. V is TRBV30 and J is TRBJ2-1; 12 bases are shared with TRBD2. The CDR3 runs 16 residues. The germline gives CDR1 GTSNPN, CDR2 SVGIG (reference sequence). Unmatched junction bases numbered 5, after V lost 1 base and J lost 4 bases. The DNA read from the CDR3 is TGTGCCTGGAGTGCGAGACTAGCGGGAGATTACAATGAG. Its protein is CAWSARLAGDYNE. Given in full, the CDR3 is CAWSARLAGDYNEQFF.

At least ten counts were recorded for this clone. The sequenced CDR3 bases are TGTGCCAGCTCACCAAGAGTGGGGGCCCAAGAGACC. Its translation is CASSPRVGAQET. The complete CDR3 protein is CASSPRVGAQETQYF. The chain carries TRBV18 and TRBJ2-5; the D gene is possibly TRBD1 (6 bases). The CDR3 is cut off 3 residues early in the read; its end comes from the germline J gene. V was shortened by 2 bases and J by 1 base, with 11 bases between the two germline ends. Germline V gene sequence: CDR1 KGHSH, CDR2 LQKENI. CDR3 length: 15 residues. Drawing the rest from reference TRBV18 and TRBJ2-5, the complete variable domain is NAGVMQNPRHLVRRRGQEARLRCSPMKGHSHVYWYRQLPEEGLKFMVYLQKENIIDESGMPKERFSAEFPKEGPSILRIQQVVRGDSAAYFCASSPRVGAQETQYFGPGTRLLVL.

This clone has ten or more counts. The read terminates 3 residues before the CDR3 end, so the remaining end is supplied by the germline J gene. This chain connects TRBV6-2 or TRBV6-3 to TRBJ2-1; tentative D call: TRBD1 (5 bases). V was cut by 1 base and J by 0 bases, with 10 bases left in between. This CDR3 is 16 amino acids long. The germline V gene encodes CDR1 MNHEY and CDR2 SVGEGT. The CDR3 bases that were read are TGTGCCAGCAGTTACTTTTGGGGCGGCTCCTACAATGAG. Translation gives CASSYFWGGSYNE. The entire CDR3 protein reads CASSYFWGGSYNEQFF.

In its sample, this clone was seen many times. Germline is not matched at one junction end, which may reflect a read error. The CDR3 bases that were read are TGTGCTAGCAGCAGAAGCGGGAGTCACACCGGGGAG. Protein: CASSRSGSHTGE. In full, the CDR3 reads CASSRSGSHTGELFF. The chain combines TRBV7-7 with TRBJ2-2, with 8 bases that match TRBD2. Read sequence stops 3 residues before the CDR3 end, and the germline J gene provides the missing end. Germline V gene data show CDR1 as SSHAT and CDR2 as FNYEAQ (reference sequence). This CDR3 is built from 15 residues.

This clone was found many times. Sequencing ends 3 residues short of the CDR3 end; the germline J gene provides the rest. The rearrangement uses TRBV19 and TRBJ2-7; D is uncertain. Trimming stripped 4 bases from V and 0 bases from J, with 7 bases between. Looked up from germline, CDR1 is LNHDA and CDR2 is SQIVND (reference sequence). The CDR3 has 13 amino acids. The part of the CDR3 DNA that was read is TGTGCCAGTAGTAAGGGCAGCTCCTACGAG. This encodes CASSKGSSYE. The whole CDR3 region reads CASSKGSSYEQYF.